This TCR beta chain was obtained from a study of T cells in localized non-small cell lung cancer. This clone showed up just once. Germline V gene sequence: CDR1 SQVTM, CDR2 ANQGSEA. The V end lost 1 base, the J end lost 2 bases, and 13 bases lay between the germline ends. The CDR3 is 15 amino acids. Here immunoSEQ multiplex PCR was the method, and the copy in TCRdb shows in-frame clones only, minus some. The profile shows 1,500 to 2,000 clones, 17% of them singletons. This clonotype was obtained from a man aged 40 to 69 with stage II squamous cell lung carcinoma. Sequenced material: normal lung tissue next to the tumor, taken before any cancer treatment. This chain connects TRBV29-1 to TRBJ2-3; weak D call: TRBD2 (6 bases). The CDR3 sequence is CSVEGSTSDTDTQYF. CDR3 nucleotides: TGCAGCGTTGAAGGTTCGACTAGTGACACAGATACGCAGTATTTT.